Detailed here is one T cell receptor beta chain. The antigen is unknown. The record originates from a study of OX40 agonist ivuxolimab in advanced cancers. Trimming removed 6 bases at V and 5 bases at J, with 13 bases between. Germline V lookup: CDR1 MNHEY, CDR2 SMNVEV (reference sequence). This CDR3 has 13 amino acids. The data were produced by immunoSEQ multiplex PCR, yet TCRdb's version contains in-frame clones alone and is incomplete. The repertoire holds approximately 39,000 clones, with about 89% as singletons. Autoimmune disease history or systemic immunosuppression disqualified patients. Overall study findings and caveats: Partial responders receiving 0.1-3.0 mg/kg showed among the lowest clonal expansion. The antigens recognized by the expanded peripheral T cells, that is their antigen specificity, were not determined.

The sample was CD4+ or CD8+ T cells sorted from blood, taken in a trial of the OX40 agonist ivuxolimab. The clonotype originates from an adult with an advanced solid tumor such as melanoma, head and neck, liver or kidney cancer. The J gene is TRBJ2-5, the V gene TRBV27; D might be TRBD1 (6 bases). CDR3 loop: CASSRTVWETQYF. CDR3 coding DNA: TGTGCCAGCAGCCGGACAGTGTGGGAGACCCAGTACTTC.